These 24 T cell receptor beta chains were all obtained from the same sample, sequenced in a study of CD8 T cells in ankylosing spondylitis (dated by TCRdb to 2015 to 2018). What the research found in general, with its limitations: A TCR beta motif made up of eight highly homologous amino acid variants appeared to be characteristic of blood from ankylosing spondylitis patients.

To prepare the library, 5' RACE was applied. The sequencer listed for this sample is Illumina HiSeq 2500. TCRdb reworked the public reads: Q25 trimming with fastp, MiXCR clone assembly, productive beta chains retained. A single entry per CDR3 protein holds the most common genes and DNA from its merged rows. This sample is represented by about 220,000 distinct CDR3 sequences; around 7.9% of them were singletons. Approximately 15% of the sample is taken by the ten largest. These TCRs are of unknown antigen specificity. The sample was blood, either unsorted or a sorted T cell fraction (not recorded which). The source is a male donor with ankylosing spondylitis.

This clonotype was picked up many times. The chain uses TRBV4-2 and TRBJ1-6; D not certain. This CDR3 contains 16 residues. Per germline, CDR1 LGHNA and CDR2 YNFKEQ. V was clipped by 0 bases and J by 5 bases, with 11 bases between them. The DNA for the CDR3 is TGTGCCAGCAGCCAAGAGGCCGGGTGGAATAATTCACCCCTCCACTTT. Translation gives CASSQEAGWNNSPLHF.

This clonotype showed up many times. The V call is TRBV6-2 or TRBV6-3, the J call TRBJ1-1; TRBD1 agrees at 8 bases. Germline trimming cut 2 bases from V and 3 bases from J; bases unmatched to any gene: 11. This CDR3 contains 17 residues. The V gene's germline CDR1 is MNHEY and CDR2 SVGEGT. The CDR3 region has the DNA TGTGCCAGCAGTTACGATCAGGGGGCCTTAGCGTACACTGAAGCTTTCTTT. This gives the protein CASSYDQGALAYTEAFF.

V is TRBV20-1 and J is TRBJ2-3; D is possibly TRBD1 (6 bases). The CDR3 is made up of 15 amino acids. Germline CDR1 DFQATT, CDR2 SNEGSKA (reference sequence). With 1 base removed from V and 4 bases from J, the gap between germline ends came to 15 bases. CDR3 nucleotide sequence: TGCAGTGCTAGAGTTCAGAATAGGGGGTCAGATACGCAGTATTTT. Residues: CSARVQNRGSDTQYF.

This clonotype was recorded many times. The CDR3, as DNA: TGTGCCAGCAGCTTGGGACGGGTATTTGAAGCTTTCTTT. This encodes CASSLGRVFEAFF. The J gene is TRBJ1-1, the V gene TRBV5-6; D unresolved. Germline-derived CDR1 and CDR2 are SGHDT and YYEEEE. V was trimmed by 0 bases and J by 7 bases, leaving 10 bases between them. CDR3 length equals 13 residues. The complete variable domain, with remaining parts taken from reference TRBV5-6 and TRBJ1-1, reads DAGVTQSPTHLIKTRGQQVTLRCSPKSGHDTVSWYQQALGQGPQFIFQYYEEEERQRGNFPDRFSGHQFPNYSSELNVNALLLGDSALYLCASSLGRVFEAFFGQGTRLTVV.

The rearrangement links TRBV18 to TRBJ2-7, with a weak D call TRBD1 (5 bases). CDR3 length equals 14 residues. The V and J ends lost 2 bases and 7 bases respectively, with 15 bases between them. Per germline, CDR1 KGHSH and CDR2 LQKENI. CDR3 coding DNA: TGTGCCAGCTCACCAGACGACAGCCGTGTGGAGCAGTACTTC. Protein product: CASSPDDSRVEQYF.

This clonotype was seen repeatedly, ten times or more. The chain is built from TRBV10-3 and TRBJ1-2; 7 bases are a match to TRBD1. There are 15 residues in the CDR3. V shed 10 bases and J 4 bases; nucleotides not matched to a gene: 15. Germline assignment: CDR1 ENHRY and CDR2 SYGVKD. The CDR3: CATSTGAPDSYGYTF. CDR3 nucleotides: TGTGCCACCAGCACAGGGGCCCCCGATTCCTATGGCTACACCTTC.

The CDR3 DNA follows: TGCAGTGCTAGAGATGACAGGCGAAACTACGAGCAGTACTTC. It encodes CSARDDRRNYEQYF. The rearrangement joins TRBV20-1 to TRBJ2-7; D is perhaps TRBD1 (6 bases). Trimming pared 0 bases from V and 3 bases from J, leaving 12 bases between. Per the germline V gene, CDR1 is DFQATT and CDR2 is SNEGSKA (reference sequence). The CDR3 loop spans 14 amino acids.

This clonotype was counted at least ten times. The chain carries TRBV9 and TRBJ2-1; 7 nucleotides align to TRBD2. Germline CDR1 reads SGDLS; CDR2 reads YYNGEE. The J segment lost 4 bases and the V segment lost 2 bases, leaving 15 bases of the junction unmatched. CDR3 size: 18 residues. Here the CDR3 reads CASSVGRTLRGNYNEQFF. The CDR3 DNA sequence: TGTGCCAGCAGCGTCGGGAGGACCCTCCGAGGAAATTACAATGAGCAGTTCTTC.

This clonotype was counted at least ten times. The chain uses TRBV7-9 and TRBJ2-4, with 7 bases aligning to TRBD1. Looked up from germline, CDR1 is SEHNR and CDR2 is FQNEAQ (reference sequence). Losses at the gene ends were 5 bases for V and 1 base for J; bases not matched to a gene: 2. The CDR3 has 14 residues. The CDR3 region has the DNA TGTGCCAGCAGCCAGGGACAGGCCAAAAACATTCAGTACTTC. Residues: CASSQGQAKNIQYF. The entire variable domain, with the rest obtained from reference TRBV7-9 and TRBJ2-4, is as follows: DTGVSQNPRHKITKRGQNVTFRCDPISEHNRLYWYRQTLGQGPEFLTYFQNEAQLEKSRLLSDRFSAERPKGSFSTLEIQRTEQGDSAMYLCASSQGQAKNIQYFGAGTRLSVL.

The chain's CDR3 is CASRLYEGGYEQYF. For the CDR3, the DNA is TGTGCCAGCAGGCTCTACGAAGGGGGCTACGAGCAGTACTTC. This rearrangement joins TRBV6-2 or TRBV6-3 to TRBJ2-7; a possible D gene is TRBD1 (6 bases). CDR1 and CDR2 from the germline V gene are MNHEY and SVGEGT. The CDR3 is made up of 14 amino acids. V lost 6 bases and J 3 bases, leaving 15 bases between the germline ends.

This clonotype was recorded at least ten times. The V call is TRBV20-1, the J call TRBJ1-5; 8 bases map to TRBD1. This CDR3 contains 14 residues. The germline V gene has CDR1 DFQATT and CDR2 SNEGSKA (reference sequence). Unmatched junction bases numbered 6, after V lost 5 bases and J lost 3 bases. CDR3 nucleotides: TGCAGTGCTCGTAGGACAGGGTACAATCAGCCCCAGCATTTT. This sequence encodes CSARRTGYNQPQHF.

There are many counts of this clonotype. This chain connects TRBV4-3 to TRBJ2-7; a weak D match, TRBD1 (6 bases). This CDR3 region has 14 residues. The V gene lost 6 bases and the J gene lost 6 bases, with 18 bases spanning the gap. Germline CDR1 reads LGHNA; CDR2 reads YSLEER. DNA of the CDR3: TGCGCCAGCAGTCCCGGTCAGGGGCGCGCCGAGCAGTACTTC. It is translated as CASSPGQGRAEQYF.

As DNA, the CDR3 is TGTGCCAGCAGCCAAGCCCAGGGTAGCTCCTATAATTCACCCCTCCACTTT. Its protein product is CASSQAQGSSYNSPLHF. The chain combines TRBV14 with TRBJ1-6, with D perhaps matching TRBD1 (5 bases). This CDR3 comprises 17 residues. CDR1 SGHDN and CDR2 FVKESK come from the germline V gene. V was cut by 1 base and J by 0 bases, with 10 bases left in between.

This clonotype appeared many times. The chain couples TRBV4-3 to TRBJ2-5; the match to TRBD2 covers 8 bases. With 4 bases clipped from V and 8 bases from J, the junction kept 12 bases outside the gene matches. The CDR3 runs 15 residues. Germline V gene data show CDR1 as LGHNA and CDR2 as YSLEER. This chain's CDR3 is CASSPRRGAGDTQYF. In DNA, the CDR3 is TGCGCCAGCAGCCCCCGGCGGGGGGCGGGGGATACCCAGTACTTC.

The sample holds a few counts of this clonotype. The chain's CDR3 is CASSPDALRWNEQFF. CDR3 coding DNA: TGTGCCAGCAGCCCTGACGCCCTCCGGTGGAATGAGCAGTTCTTC. J is TRBJ2-1 and V is TRBV7-9; D is uncertain. The length of the CDR3 is 15 residues. The ends were cut back, 5 bases at V and 7 bases at J, with 18 bases in the middle. CDR1 is SEHNR and CDR2 is FQNEAQ in the germline V gene (reference sequence).

This clonotype was counted at least ten times. The V and J genes are TRBV5-1 and TRBJ2-7; tentatively, D is TRBD2 (5 bases). V shed 2 bases and J shed 3 bases, with 9 bases lying between them. The CDR3 length is 13 residues. Per the germline V gene, CDR1 is SGHRS and CDR2 is YFSETQ. The CDR3 protein is CASSFSGLYEQYF. CDR3 sequence (DNA): TGCGCCAGCAGCTTCTCTGGACTCTACGAGCAGTACTTC.

This clonotype was counted ten times or more. CDR3 protein: CASSLRARTSGRNEQFF. Here the CDR3 DNA reads TGTGCCAGCAGTTTACGGGCTCGGACTAGCGGGAGGAATGAGCAGTTCTTC. The rearrangement joins TRBV27 to TRBJ2-1, with 14 bases aligning to TRBD2. V gave up 2 bases and J gave up 7 bases; unmatched junction bases: 7. The germline gives CDR1 MNHEY, CDR2 SMNVEV (reference sequence). The CDR3 is 17 amino acids.

In its sample, this clonotype was seen a few times. V usage is TRBV10-1 and J usage is TRBJ1-5; a possible D gene is TRBD1 (5 bases). The germline V gene has CDR1 WNHNN and CDR2 SYGVQD (reference sequence). The CDR3 is 13 residues long. The ends were cut back, 6 bases at V and 9 bases at J, with 15 bases in the middle. In nucleotides, the CDR3 is TGCGCCAGCAGCCGGGACGCTTCTGGGCCCCAGCATTTT. Amino acid sequence: CASSRDASGPQHF.

Ten or more counts support this clonotype. The chain is built from TRBV4-1 and TRBJ2-1; D not certain. V shed 1 base and J shed 8 bases, with 9 bases lying between them. The CDR3 covers 13 residues. Germline V CDR1 and CDR2: MGHRA, YSYEKL. CDR3 sequence: CASSQVGWDEQFF. In DNA form, the CDR3 reads TGCGCCAGCAGCCAAGTTGGATGGGATGAGCAGTTCTTC.

The table lists this clonotype with many counts. V and J are TRBV6-2 or TRBV6-3 and TRBJ1-1; tentatively, D is TRBD1 (6 bases). Deletions cut 4 bases from V and 0 bases from J, with 15 bases between. The CDR3 is 16 residues long. CDR1 and CDR2 from the germline V gene are MNHEY and SVGEGT. The CDR3 DNA reads TGTGCCAGCAGTTCAAGCAGGGGTTACATGAACACTGAAGCTTTCTTT. Residues: CASSSSRGYMNTEAFF.

There are many counts of this clonotype. The chain couples TRBV7-2 to TRBJ1-5; TRBD1 might be the D (6 bases). The germline V gene has CDR1 SGHTA and CDR2 FQGNSA. This CDR3 region has 15 residues. Trimming cost V 2 bases and J 1 base, with 9 bases left between them. Written as DNA, the CDR3 is TGTGCCAGCAGCTTACAGGGGCGAAGCAATCAGCCCCAGCATTTT. It translates to CASSLQGRSNQPQHF.

The table lists this clonotype with many counts. CDR3 coding DNA: TGTGCCAGCAGTGAGGGGGTCACCCCCTGGGATGAGCAGTTCTTC. Residues: CASSEGVTPWDEQFF. This chain uses TRBV6-4 with TRBJ2-1; D possibly uses TRBD1 or TRBD2 (5 bases each). V was cut by 3 bases and J by 8 bases, with 17 bases left in between. The CDR3 extends over 15 amino acids. Germline lookup yields CDR1 MRHNA and CDR2 SNTAGT.

There are many counts of this clonotype. CDR3 bases: TGTGCCAGCAGCCTGACCTCCCGGGACAGGATTTATGGCTACACCTTC. Translation gives CASSLTSRDRIYGYTF. The chain employs TRBV4-2 and TRBJ1-2, with TRBD1 matching over 8 bases. J lost 5 bases, V lost 4 bases, and 12 bases had no gene match. The CDR3 is 16 residues long. Germline CDR1 LGHNA, CDR2 YNFKEQ.

This clonotype was counted ten times or more. The V call is TRBV19, the J call TRBJ2-1, with 8 bases that match TRBD2. Germline V CDR1 and CDR2: LNHDA, SQIVND (reference sequence). The V gene end was trimmed by 6 bases and the J gene end by 16 bases; junction bases not matched to a gene: 11. The CDR3 has 12 residues. DNA for the CDR3: TGTGCCAGTAGCCCCGGCGGGAGGCCCCTATTCTTC. This encodes CASSPGGRPLFF.